Below are 8 T cell receptor beta chains sequenced from a single sample in a study of post-analysis software for immune sequencing data. Whole-study findings and limits: Roughly five TRBV segments appeared more often in patients than in controls, and TRBV5-6, TRBV5-1 and TRBV20-1 were among these.

Unique molecular identifiers tagged the TCR beta cDNA libraries. TCRdb re-derived calls from the PCR reads in MiXCR, one entry per CDR3 protein. The repertoire holds 450,000 or so distinct CDR3 sequences, with around 40% as singletons. The antigens these receptors bind are not known. The sample consisted of blood. The source is a girl aged 10-17 years with multiple sclerosis.

This rearrangement joins TRBV6-4 to TRBJ2-1; 13 nucleotides match TRBD2. The germline V gene has CDR1 MRHNA and CDR2 SNTAGT. This CDR3 is built from 15 residues. With 5 bases clipped from V and 8 bases from J, the junction kept 6 bases outside the gene matches. The chain's CDR3 is CASSRTSGRTDEQFF. Written as DNA, the CDR3 is TGTGCCAGCAGTCGGACTAGCGGGAGAACGGATGAGCAGTTCTTC.

This clonotype was found a few times. This rearrangement joins TRBV3-1 to TRBJ2-7, with D possibly TRBD2 on 5 matching bases. Germline CDR1 LGHDT, CDR2 YNNKEL (reference sequence). The CDR3 spans 15 residues. V dropped 3 bases and J dropped 5 bases, with 17 bases sitting between them. Here the CDR3 DNA reads TGTGCCAGCAGCCACGGGCTCATGCGGCGGGACGAGCAGTACTTC. Protein product: CASSHGLMRRDEQYF.

This clonotype was seen a handful of times. V is TRBV9 and J is TRBJ2-3; 7 nucleotides line up with TRBD2. The CDR3 has 16 residues. The V segment lost 1 base and the J segment 2 bases; nucleotides outside the gene matches: 7. Looked up from germline, CDR1 is SGDLS and CDR2 is YYNGEE. CDR3 nucleotides: TGTGCCAGCAGCGTACGGGAGGAACCCCCCACAGATACGCAGTATTTT. It codes for CASSVREEPPTDTQYF.

The chain links TRBV28 to TRBJ2-5; TRBD2 is a possible D gene (6 bases). Matching the DNA end better, TRBJ2-7 makes the J call doubtful. The CDR3 spans 13 residues. CDR1 MDHEN and CDR2 SYDVKM come from the germline V gene. DNA for the CDR3: TGTGCCAGCATTCGGGCGGGAAGGAACGAGCAGTACTTC. This codes for CASIRAGRNEQYF.

The chain joins TRBV27 to TRBJ2-5, with D possibly being TRBD1 or TRBD2 (5 bases each). The V end lost 8 bases, the J end lost 11 bases, and 30 bases lay between the germline ends. Germline-derived CDR1 and CDR2 are MNHEY and SMNVEV (reference sequence). The CDR3 consists of 16 residues. The CDR3: CASRSPWGNRSNEQYF. DNA of the CDR3: TGTGCCAGCCGTTCCCCCTGGGGGAACAGGAGCAATGAGCAGTACTTC.

This clonotype appeared a few times. The V call is TRBV3-1, the J call TRBJ2-7; D gene ambiguous. Between the trimmed V and J ends, which lost 0 bases and 7 bases, there was a span of 13 bases. This CDR3 comprises 14 residues. CDR1 is LGHDT and CDR2 is YNNKEL in the germline V gene (reference sequence). CDR3 nucleotide sequence: TGTGCCAGCAGCCAAGACCCCCTACGGTTGGAGCAGTACTTC. Translation gives CASSQDPLRLEQYF.

In this sample, this clonotype turned up a few times. This chain uses TRBV12-3 or TRBV12-4 with TRBJ2-7, with TRBD2 matching over 14 bases. V was clipped by 4 bases and J by 3 bases; unmatched bases: 2. The CDR3 totals 15 residues. CDR3 coding DNA: TGTGCCAGCAGTTCGGGACTAGCGGGAGACTACGAGCAGTACTTC. Protein product: CASSSGLAGDYEQYF.

Comment on this clonotype: A single base separates this from a much larger clone, so it may be a read error. This chain connects TRBV6-1 to TRBJ2-1; no definite D call. The CDR3 extends over 14 amino acids. CDR1 MNHNS and CDR2 SASEGT come from the germline V gene. CDR3 sequence (DNA): TGTACCAGCAGTGAAAGTCTAGGACCATCTGAGCAGTTCTTC. Translation: CTSSESLGPSEQFF.